This T cell receptor beta chain derives from a study of blood T cell repertoires in COVID-19. Germline values: CDR1 MDHEN, CDR2 SYDVKM. This CDR3 contains 15 residues. With V trimmed by 7 bases and J by 7 bases, 12 bases remained unmatched. The data were produced by immunoSEQ multiplex PCR, yet TCRdb's version contains in-frame clones alone and is incomplete. The sample consists of fewer than 90,000 clones, 70% to 80% of them appearing once. The sample taken for sequencing was peripheral blood. This clonotype was obtained from a human donor in a cohort sampled during active COVID-19. This rearrangement joins TRBV28 to TRBJ2-5; the match to TRBD2 covers 10 bases. This CDR3 reads CASILAGAPRGTQYF. As DNA, the CDR3 is TGTGCCAGCATCCTAGCGGGAGCCCCGAGGGGGACCCAGTACTTC.